This T cell receptor (beta chain) was sequenced for a study of T cells in Graves' hyperthyroidism and ophthalmopathy. This clonotype was seen more than once but under ten times. CDR3 length: 15 amino acids. What was amplified from RNA transcripts were TCR beta CDR3 regions. The TCR CDR3 was amplified in a first-round RT-PCR using the HTBI primer set. One entry per CDR3 protein, called by TCRdb with MiXCR from the multiplex PCR reads. This table has about 58,000 distinct CDR3 sequences, roughly 52% appearing once. The chain carries TRBV12-2 and TRBJ1-1. TRBV12-2 is marked as a pseudogene. Material: blood. The sequence came from a woman aged 25 to 45 with Graves' ophthalmopathy. CDR3 in DNA: TGTGCAAGTCGCCCAAGAGGGGGGGCCCTAACTGAAGCTTTCTTT. Translated: CASRPRGGALTEAFF.